The entry below gives a single T cell receptor (beta chain) sequence along with its context. The sample holds many counts of this clonotype. No cognate antigen has been identified for it. No qualities accompany the bases; no much larger clone lies one base away. This entry comes from a study of T-cell reconstitution after alpha-beta-depleted transplantation in children (dated by TCRdb to about 2016). With respect to the entire study: Using TCR repertoire profiling, the study followed T-cell immune reconstitution in a quantitative way in children after TCRalphabeta/CD19-depleted allogeneic hematopoietic cell transplantation.

The treatment or condition tag for this specimen amounts to: allogeneic hematopoietic cell transplantation with graft depleted of TCRalphabeta T cells and CD19 B cells. The children who served as transplant recipients had been given grafts of TCRalphabeta/CD19-depleted allogeneic hematopoietic cells. The germline V gene encodes CDR1 MDHEN and CDR2 SYDVKM. The germline V and J ends show losses of 5 bases and 6 bases respectively, and no gene match explains 8 bases of the junction. From cysteine to phenylalanine, the CDR3 is 15 amino acids long. Solely the CDR3 DNA is kept, with 45 bases framed from the first base. The library was made by PCR. Sequencing used an Illumina HiSeq 2500. To normalize quantification of the TCRbeta repertoire, the TCR libraries were built with molecular barcoding that relied on unique molecular identifiers. TCRdb trimmed public reads at Q25 via fastp, called clones via MiXCR and kept in-frame beta chains. Identical CDR3 proteins give one entry, which carries the most common genes and DNA. The table for this sample lists some 150,000 distinct CDR3 sequences; 8.8% of them were counted only once. The top ten clonotypes cover 15% to 20% of the sample.

The investigation overall reported the following: Hyperexpanded clone frequencies declined over subsequent months; after one year, T-cell counts and TCRbeta diversity were mostly attributed to newly produced T cells. In some patients, the high TCRbeta diversity seen at day 60 was put down to recipient T cells and intrathymic progenitors that had survived conditioning. The apparently early recovery of alphabetaT-cell counts about two months after transplant reportedly depended on only several hundred rapidly expanded clones that came from non-depleted graft cells.

This sequence originates from a female patient younger than 10 who had a stem cell transplant for congenital amegakaryocytic thrombocytopenia, so the T cells may come from the graft donor. The V gene is TRBV28 and the J gene is TRBJ2-7; 12 bases in the junction line up with TRBD2. The source was PBMCs, mostly from graft donor cells, collected 180 days after TCRalphabeta/CD19-depleted stem cell transplant. DNA sequence: TGTGCCAGCAGTATCCTTCTAGCGGGAGGGTCCGAGCAGTACTTC. It encodes CASSILLAGGSEQYF. Reference TRBV28 and TRBJ2-7 genes cover what lies past the CDR3, so the full variable domain is DVKVTQSSRYLVKRTGEKVFLECVQDMDHENMFWYRQDPGLGLRLIYFSYDVKMKEKGDIPEGYSVSREKKERFSLILESASTNQTSMYLCASSILLAGGSEQYFGPGTRLTVT.